A single sample is the source of the 24 T cell receptor beta chains below, sequenced in a study of Graves' ophthalmopathy and Graves' hyperthyroidism. Amplification of TCR beta CDR3 regions used RNA transcripts. HTBI primers primed a first-round RT-PCR, and a second-round multiplex PCR followed. TCRdb itself ran the multiplex PCR reads through MiXCR, one entry per CDR3 protein. The table records over 500,000 distinct CDR3 sequences, about a fifth of them present only once. Source material: peripheral blood. These receptors were obtained from a woman aged 18-29 years with stable Graves' hyperthyroidism. Some clones in this sample may be carry-over from other donors' samples.

J is TRBJ2-7 and V is TRBV7-8; perhaps TRBD2 as D (6 bases). The ends were cut back, 7 bases at V and 6 bases at J, with 19 bases in the middle. Per the germline V gene, CDR1 is SGHVS and CDR2 is FQNEAQ. This CDR3 contains 14 residues. DNA of the CDR3: TGTGCCAGCACCCCCGGAGGAGGAGGGCTCGAGCAGTACTTC. Residues: CASTPGGGGLEQYF.

This clonotype was seen ten or more times. The rearrangement uses TRBV6-1 and TRBJ2-7, with D perhaps matching TRBD1 or TRBD2 (5 bases each). CDR1 is MNHNS, CDR2 SASEGT, per germline. V was pared by 3 bases and J by 9 bases, with 21 bases between. CDR3 size: 15 residues. The CDR3: CASSDYRDGTPAQYF. The CDR3 DNA reads as TGTGCCAGCAGTGACTACCGGGACGGCACACCCGCGCAGTACTTC.

This clonotype was seen many times. The V call is TRBV6-5, the J call TRBJ2-7; the D gene is possibly TRBD2 (6 bases). The CDR3 totals 15 residues. The V and J ends lost 2 bases and 1 base respectively, with 12 bases between them. The germline gives CDR1 MNHEY, CDR2 SVGAGI. The CDR3 region is CASSYPQGGSYEQYF. The DNA for the CDR3 is TGTGCCAGCAGTTACCCCCAGGGAGGATCCTACGAGCAGTACTTC.

At least ten counts were recorded for this clonotype. This chain connects TRBV20-1 to TRBJ2-7, with D perhaps assigned TRBD1 or TRBD2 (6 bases each). Per the germline V gene, CDR1 is DFQATT and CDR2 is SNEGSKA (reference sequence). Trimming cost V 1 base and J 10 bases, with 14 bases left between them. The CDR3 is 12 residues long. The CDR3 coding sequence is TGCAGTGCTAGAGTACTTGGGGGGCACCAGTACTTC. This translates into CSARVLGGHQYF.

This clonotype has a count of ten or more. The rearrangement joins TRBV20-1 to TRBJ2-7; TRBD2 aligns across 9 bases. This CDR3 contains 13 residues. The V gene end was trimmed by 3 bases and the J gene end by 6 bases; junction bases not matched to a gene: 6. Germline CDR1 and CDR2: DFQATT and SNEGSKA (reference sequence). The CDR3 nucleotides are TGCAGTGCTAGGGGGACTAGCTCTTCCGAGCAGTACTTC. Protein product: CSARGTSSSEQYF.

There are many counts of this clonotype. The genes are TRBV7-3 and TRBJ2-2; 7 bases align to TRBD1. Germline CDR1 and CDR2: SGHTA and FQGTGA. The CDR3 loop spans 15 amino acids. The junction had 4 bases not matched to a gene; V was cut back by 5 bases and J by 1 base. The CDR3 region has the DNA TGTGCCAGCAGCACAAGGACAGGGAACACCGGGGAGCTGTTTTTT. It is translated as CASSTRTGNTGELFF.

This chain links TRBV27 with TRBJ1-5, with D possibly TRBD1 on 5 matching bases. Germline loops: CDR1 MNHEY, CDR2 SMNVEV (reference sequence). Trimming removed 3 bases from V and 2 bases from J, with 11 bases in between. The CDR3 loop spans 15 amino acids. The CDR3 DNA sequence: TGTGCCAGCAGTTTCGTAGGGGTAGGCAATCAGCCCCAGCATTTT. This encodes CASSFVGVGNQPQHF.

This clonotype was counted ten times or more. J is TRBJ1-5 and V is TRBV27; TRBD1 matches 10 bases. This CDR3 contains 18 residues. V was pared by 6 bases and J by 0 bases, with 11 bases of the junction left unmatched. CDR1 is MNHEY, CDR2 SMNVEV, per germline (reference sequence). Written as DNA, the CDR3 is TGTGCCAGCAGCTCGACAGGGGGCTTTTTATATAGCAATCAGCCCCAGCATTTT. Its translation is CASSSTGGFLYSNQPQHF.

The table lists this clonotype with many counts. The chain is built from TRBV20-1 and TRBJ2-7; tentative D call: TRBD1 (7 bases). Germline CDR1 and CDR2: DFQATT and SNEGSKA (reference sequence). CDR3 length equals 15 residues. The V and J ends lost 0 bases and 4 bases respectively, with 16 bases between them. Here the CDR3 reads CSARDDGGQTYEQYF. The CDR3 DNA reads TGCAGTGCTAGAGATGACGGGGGACAGACTTACGAGCAGTACTTC.

The chain joins TRBV15 to TRBJ1-2; D is unclear. Trimming took 0 bases from V and 4 from J, leaving 6 bases between them. From germline, CDR1 is LNHNV and CDR2 YYDKDF (reference sequence). The CDR3 is 13 amino acids. The chain's CDR3 is CATSREAGYGYTF. CDR3 sequence (DNA): TGTGCCACCAGCAGAGAGGCCGGCTATGGCTACACCTTC.

At least ten counts were recorded for this clonotype. The V gene is TRBV6-2 or TRBV6-3, the J gene TRBJ1-2; D call uncertain. The CDR3 has 12 residues. Trimming took 2 bases from V and 4 from J, leaving 5 bases between them. From germline, CDR1 is MNHEY and CDR2 SVGEGT. CDR3 sequence (DNA): TGTGCCAGCAGTTACGGGAGCTATGGCTACACCTTC. This translates into CASSYGSYGYTF.

In the case of this clonotype: This sequence may be a read error, since a much larger clone differs from it by one base. The rearrangement joins TRBV28 to TRBJ2-7; tentative D call: TRBD1 (5 bases). CDR3 size: 15 residues. Germline values: CDR1 MDHEN, CDR2 SYDVKM. V was pared by 3 bases and J by 3 bases, with 15 bases between. This CDR3 reads CASSFSWKGVYEQYF. The DNA of the CDR3 is TGTGCCAGCAGTTTCTCATGGAAAGGGGTCTACGAGCAGTACTTC.

The V and J genes are TRBV28 and TRBJ2-2; D possibly corresponds to TRBD2 (6 bases). The CDR3 is made up of 15 amino acids. CDR1 is MDHEN and CDR2 is SYDVKM in the germline V gene. V lost 5 bases to trimming and J lost 5 bases, with 15 bases between them. CDR3 loop: CASSVRDLLTGELFF. The CDR3 DNA sequence: TGTGCCAGCAGTGTTCGGGACTTGTTAACCGGGGAGCTGTTTTTT.

This clonotype came up many times. The CDR3 spells CASSELAGGPQETQYF. The CDR3 DNA reads TGTGCCAGCAGTGAACTAGCGGGGGGCCCCCAAGAGACCCAGTACTTC. The chain links TRBV6-1 to TRBJ2-5; 11 positions match TRBD2. Germline-derived CDR1 and CDR2 are MNHNS and SASEGT. The CDR3 runs 16 residues. Trimming removed 2 bases from V and 1 base from J; junction bases left unmatched: 3.

This clonotype came up many times. The genes are TRBV9 and TRBJ2-7, with 8 bases that match TRBD1. The CDR3 is 13 amino acids. After removal of 3 bases from V and 7 bases from J, the junction contained 6 bases not matched to a gene. Germline V lookup: CDR1 SGDLS, CDR2 YYNGEE. Here the CDR3 reads CASSGQGASEQYF. DNA for the CDR3: TGTGCCAGCAGCGGGCAGGGGGCGAGTGAGCAGTACTTC.

The table lists this clonotype with a few counts. The chain links TRBV28 to TRBJ1-2; D gene ambiguous. CDR1 is MDHEN, CDR2 SYDVKM, per germline. Trimming left V 5 bases short and J 7 bases short, with 14 bases between. The CDR3 is 13 residues long. The CDR3 bases are TGTGCCAGCAGTCTCACAGTCGCGGGTGGCTACACCTTC. Protein: CASSLTVAGGYTF.

This clonotype has at least ten counts. The chain is built from TRBV12-3 or TRBV12-4 and TRBJ1-1; 7 bases are shared with TRBD1. CDR3 size: 13 residues. V gave up 7 bases and J gave up 6 bases; unmatched junction bases: 8. This CDR3 reads CASTGDRRSEAFF. As DNA, the CDR3 is TGTGCCAGCACCGGGGACAGAAGGTCTGAAGCTTTCTTT.

This clonotype was recorded many times. The rearrangement joins TRBV20-1 to TRBJ1-1; D gene unclear. V was cut by 6 bases and J by 6 bases, with 14 bases left in between. The CDR3 has 12 residues. Germline assignment: CDR1 DFQATT and CDR2 SNEGSKA (reference sequence). The CDR3 DNA follows: TGCAGTGCCACGAGCCACACCTCTGAAGCTTTCTTT. This translates into CSATSHTSEAFF.

In its sample, this clonotype was seen many times. This rearrangement joins TRBV27 to TRBJ2-2; 11 positions match TRBD1. CDR3 length: 17 amino acids. V lost 4 bases, J lost 8 bases, and 12 bases stayed unmatched. In germline, CDR1 is MNHEY, CDR2 SMNVEV (reference sequence). The CDR3 region is CASSSLDRGPPLGELFF. CDR3 DNA sequence: TGTGCCAGCAGTTCCTTGGACAGGGGGCCGCCTTTAGGGGAGCTGTTTTTT.

There are many counts of this clonotype. The chain joins TRBV7-2 to TRBJ2-5, with 9 bases fitting TRBD2. Germline values: CDR1 SGHTA, CDR2 FQGNSA. CDR3 length: 15 amino acids. The ends lost 2 bases at V and 5 bases at J; junction bases unmatched: 6. CDR3 nucleotide sequence: TGTGCCAGCAGCTTAAGGGGACTAGCCCAGGAGACCCAGTACTTC. It encodes CASSLRGLAQETQYF.

There are a few counts of this clonotype. The gene calls are TRBV5-1 and TRBJ2-2; the match to TRBD2 covers 12 bases. Germline-derived CDR1 and CDR2 are SGHRS and YFSETQ. The CDR3 totals 16 residues. Unmatched junction bases numbered 4, after V lost 1 base and J lost 6 bases. CDR3 sequence reads: CASSLTGTSGSGELFF. For the CDR3, the DNA is TGCGCCAGCAGCTTGACCGGGACTAGCGGGTCCGGGGAGCTGTTTTTT. The entire variable domain, with the rest obtained from reference TRBV5-1 and TRBJ2-2, is as follows: KAGVTQTPRYLIKTRGQQVTLSCSPISGHRSVSWYQQTPGQGLQFLFEYFSETQRNKGNFPGRFSGRQFSNSRSEMNVSTLELGDSALYLCASSLTGTSGSGELFFGEGSRLTVL.

This clonotype appeared many times. The rearrangement links TRBV11-3 to TRBJ2-7; TRBD2 agrees at 7 bases. The V and J ends lost 1 base and 5 bases, in that order; junction bases with no gene match: 5. The CDR3 length is 14 residues. CDR1 SGHNT and CDR2 YENEEA come from the germline V gene. CDR3 sequence: CASSLAFGTNEQYF. CDR3 sequence (DNA): TGTGCCAGCAGCTTAGCTTTCGGGACTAACGAGCAGTACTTC. Full variable domain (remainder filled in from reference TRBV11-3 and TRBJ2-7): EAGVVQSPRYKIIEKKQPVAFWCNPISGHNTLYWYLQNLGQGPELLIRYENEEAVDDSQLPKDRFSAERLKGVDSTLKIQPAELGDSAVYLCASSLAFGTNEQYFGPGTRLTVT.

This clonotype was found many times. The chain carries TRBV6-5 and TRBJ1-1, with a possible D match to TRBD1 (5 bases). The CDR3 has 16 amino acids. The V gene's germline CDR1 is MNHEY and CDR2 SVGAGI. The V end was cut by 3 bases, the J end by 0 bases, with 14 bases between. The CDR3 DNA reads TGTGCCAGCAGTTATACTCTATCAGGGATGAACACTGAAGCTTTCTTT. Protein: CASSYTLSGMNTEAFF.

The table lists this clonotype with many counts. This chain joins TRBV12-3 or TRBV12-4 and TRBJ1-1; D uncertain. CDR3 length equals 17 residues. Trimming removed 5 bases at V and 4 bases at J, with 23 bases between. CDR3: CASSPPTSVDMSTEAFF. DNA of the CDR3: TGTGCCAGCAGTCCCCCGACATCTGTAGACATGAGCACTGAAGCTTTCTTT.